This TCR beta chain was documented in a study of cytomegalovirus exposure and HLA in healthy donors. Primers: 60 Vbeta forward and 13 Jbeta reverse. The protocol was immunoSEQ multiplex PCR, while the TCRdb copy is restricted to in-frame clones and leaves out a portion. The data contain 90,000 to 150,000 clones, 7% to 9.5% of them singletons. Germline V lookup: CDR1 MDHEN, CDR2 SYDVKM. This CDR3 region has 12 residues. Between the trimmed V and J ends, which lost 2 bases and 9 bases, there was a span of 10 bases. The study, taken as a whole, reports: In a later analysis, TCR association rates varied by HLA locus: DRB1 most, HLA-C fewest.

A note on this clone: Its antigen remains unknown.

This chain uses TRBV28 with TRBJ1-2; D not certain. The sequencing input was PBMCs. The receptor was isolated from a woman in her thirties or forties in good health and CMV-seropositive. The CDR3: CASSLRTRSYTF. The CDR3 DNA is TGTGCCAGCAGTTTAAGAACACGAAGCTACACCTTC.